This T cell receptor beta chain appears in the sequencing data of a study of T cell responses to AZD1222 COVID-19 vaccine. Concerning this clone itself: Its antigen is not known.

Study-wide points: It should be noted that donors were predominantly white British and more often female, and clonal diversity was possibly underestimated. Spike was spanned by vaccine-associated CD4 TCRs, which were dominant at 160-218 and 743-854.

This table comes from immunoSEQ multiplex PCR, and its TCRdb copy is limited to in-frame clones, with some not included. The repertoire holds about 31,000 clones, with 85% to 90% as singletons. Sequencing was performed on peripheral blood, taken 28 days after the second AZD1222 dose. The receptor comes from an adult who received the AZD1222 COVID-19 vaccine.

CDR3 DNA: TGTGCCAGCAGCTTAGTGGGCGGGGCGCGGGAATACGAGCAGTACTTC. Encoded protein: CASSLVGGAREYEQYF. The rearrangement joins TRBV11-2 to TRBJ2-7; D perhaps matches TRBD2 (6 bases). The CDR3 length is 16 residues. The germline CDR1 and CDR2 sequences are SGHAT and FQNNGV. Trimming took 1 base from V and 4 from J, leaving 17 bases between them.